These T cell receptor beta chains were read from a single sample in a study of blood T cell repertoires in COVID-19. The data were produced by immunoSEQ multiplex PCR, yet TCRdb's version contains in-frame clones alone and is incomplete. The sample has some 350,000 clones; roughly 90% are singletons. The specimen sequenced was peripheral blood. Source of these receptors: a woman aged 70-85 years with COVID-19, enrolled during active disease. The CDR3 runs from the conserved cysteine through the conserved F or W. Fields, in order: J gene, clone size, V gene, D gene, CDR3 DNA, CDR3 protein. D genes are given only for firm matches. Clone size, where shown, is once, few, many, or a class for clones that have expanded.

j_gene: TRBJ1-3; abundance: NA; v_gene: TRBV7-9; d_gene: NA; CDR3nt: TGTGCCAGCAGCAAAGTGGGGGCGGCTGGAAACACCATATATTTT; CDR3aa: CASSKVGAAGNTIYF
j_gene: TRBJ1-5; abundance: NA; v_gene: TRBV6-6; d_gene: NA; CDR3nt: TGTGCCAGCAGTACACAGGGTTATCAGCCCCAGCATTTT; CDR3aa: CASSTQGYQPQHF
j_gene: TRBJ2-1; abundance: NA; v_gene: TRBV28; d_gene: TRBD1; CDR3nt: TGTGCCAGCAGTTTCTCCGGACAGGGCTACAATGAGCAGTTCTTC; CDR3aa: CASSFSGQGYNEQFF
j_gene: TRBJ1-4; abundance: NA; v_gene: TRBV6-5; d_gene: TRBD1; CDR3nt: TGTGCCAGCAGTTACTTGCGGACAGGGTTAGAAAAACTGTTTTTT; CDR3aa: CASSYLRTGLEKLFF
j_gene: TRBJ1-2; abundance: once; v_gene: TRBV9; d_gene: TRBD1; CDR3nt: TGTGCCAGCAGCCCAGGGGGCGACTATGGCTACACCTTC; CDR3aa: CASSPGGDYGYTF
j_gene: TRBJ2-1; abundance: NA; v_gene: TRBV24-1; d_gene: TRBD1; CDR3nt: TGTGCCACCAGTGACTTCGGACAGGGGTCCTACAATGAGCAGTTCTTC; CDR3aa: CATSDFGQGSYNEQFF
j_gene: TRBJ1-2; abundance: NA; v_gene: TRBV6-5; d_gene: NA; CDR3nt: TGTGCCAGCAGTTACTCGGCAGGCTCTAACTATGGCTACACCTTC; CDR3aa: CASSYSAGSNYGYTF
j_gene: TRBJ2-7; abundance: NA; v_gene: TRBV2; d_gene: NA; CDR3nt: TGTGCCAGCAGTGAAGGAGTGGGCGGGCAGAGCTCCTACGAGCAGTACTTC; CDR3aa: CASSEGVGGQSSYEQYF
j_gene: TRBJ1-6; abundance: NA; v_gene: TRBV18; d_gene: NA; CDR3nt: TGTGCCAGCTCACCGAGGGTCATTAACGATAATTCACCCCTCCACTTT; CDR3aa: CASSPRVINDNSPLHF
j_gene: TRBJ1-6; abundance: few; v_gene: TRBV7-2; d_gene: NA; CDR3nt: TGTGCCAGCAGCTTAGACAGGTCTAATTCACCCCTCCACTTT; CDR3aa: CASSLDRSNSPLHF
j_gene: TRBJ1-4; abundance: once; v_gene: TRBV29-1; d_gene: NA; CDR3nt: TGCAGCGTTGGGGGCGACAATGAAAAACTGTTTTTT; CDR3aa: CSVGGDNEKLFF
j_gene: TRBJ2-5; abundance: NA; v_gene: TRBV13; d_gene: NA; CDR3nt: TGTGCCAGCAGCTTAAGGGTTGTATCCAGGGAAGGGGAGACCCAGTACTTC; CDR3aa: CASSLRVVSREGETQYF
j_gene: TRBJ1-2; abundance: NA; v_gene: TRBV19; d_gene: TRBD1; CDR3nt: TGTGCCAGTAGTACGATCGGGACAGGGGGAGCTAACTATGGCTACACCTTC; CDR3aa: CASSTIGTGGANYGYTF
j_gene: TRBJ2-5; abundance: NA; v_gene: TRBV30; d_gene: TRBD2; CDR3nt: TGTGCCCTCGGACTAGCGGGGGGTTTAGAGACCCAGTACTTC; CDR3aa: CALGLAGGLETQYF
j_gene: TRBJ1-1; abundance: NA; v_gene: TRBV5-1; d_gene: TRBD1; CDR3nt: TGCGCCAGCACTGACGGGACAGCCACTGAAGCTTTCTTT; CDR3aa: CASTDGTATEAFF
j_gene: TRBJ2-2; abundance: NA; v_gene: TRBV27; d_gene: NA; CDR3nt: TGTGCCAGCAGGGGAGGCGGGGAGCTGTTTTTT; CDR3aa: CASRGGGELFF
j_gene: TRBJ2-3; abundance: NA; v_gene: TRBV9; d_gene: TRBD2; CDR3nt: TGTGCCAGCAGCGCGACTAGCGCGAGCACAGATACGCAGTATTTT; CDR3aa: CASSATSASTDTQYF
j_gene: TRBJ1-2; abundance: NA; v_gene: TRBV2; d_gene: NA; CDR3nt: TGTGCCAGCGAGAATGTTCGCGGGGATAGAGGGCATGGCTACACCTTC; CDR3aa: CASENVRGDRGHGYTF
j_gene: TRBJ2-5; abundance: NA; v_gene: TRBV7-2; d_gene: NA; CDR3nt: TGTGCCAGCAGCCCTCAAGAGACCCAGTACTTC; CDR3aa: CASSPQETQYF
j_gene: TRBJ1-1; abundance: NA; v_gene: TRBV6-6; d_gene: NA; CDR3nt: TGTGCCAGCAGTTCCAACAGCTACCTGAACACTGAAGCTTTCTTT; CDR3aa: CASSSNSYLNTEAFF
j_gene: TRBJ1-1; abundance: few; v_gene: TRBV5-1; d_gene: NA; CDR3nt: TGCGCCAGCAGCTTGGTCGCGGGGCTGAACACTGAAGCTTTCTTT; CDR3aa: CASSLVAGLNTEAFF
j_gene: TRBJ2-5; abundance: NA; v_gene: TRBV19; d_gene: TRBD2; CDR3nt: TGTGCCAGTAGTAGGGGGGGGACCCAAGAGACCCAGTACTTC; CDR3aa: CASSRGGTQETQYF
j_gene: TRBJ1-4; abundance: NA; v_gene: TRBV27; d_gene: TRBD1; CDR3nt: TGTGCCAGCAGGAGAGGACAGGCTTGGGGGGAAAAACTGTTTTTT; CDR3aa: CASRRGQAWGEKLFF
j_gene: TRBJ2-2; abundance: NA; v_gene: TRBV15; d_gene: NA; CDR3nt: TGTGCCACCAGCGCCCCCATGGGGGGGCGTACCGGGGAGCTGTTTTTT; CDR3aa: CATSAPMGGRTGELFF
j_gene: TRBJ1-1; abundance: NA; v_gene: TRBV4-1; d_gene: NA; CDR3nt: TGCGCCAGCAGCCAAGGGCCGGGGAACACTGAAGCTTTCTTT; CDR3aa: CASSQGPGNTEAFF
j_gene: TRBJ2-6; abundance: NA; v_gene: TRBV3-1/TRBV3-2; d_gene: NA; CDR3nt: TGTGCCAGCAGCCAGGCCGTTGCCAACGTCCTGACTTTC; CDR3aa: CASSQAVANVLTF
j_gene: TRBJ2-3; abundance: NA; v_gene: TRBV7-2; d_gene: TRBD1; CDR3nt: TGTGCCAGCAGCCTAACAGGGGGCCGGGATACGCAGTATTTT; CDR3aa: CASSLTGGRDTQYF
j_gene: TRBJ1-3; abundance: NA; v_gene: TRBV5-1; d_gene: NA; CDR3nt: TGCGCCAGCAGCTTGGGCCTGAGCTCTGGAAACACCATATATTTT; CDR3aa: CASSLGLSSGNTIYF
j_gene: TRBJ1-1; abundance: NA; v_gene: TRBV30; d_gene: NA; CDR3nt: TGTGCCTGGAGCCCCGGGTGGCACACTGAAGCTTTCTTT; CDR3aa: CAWSPGWHTEAFF
j_gene: TRBJ1-5; abundance: NA; v_gene: TRBV10-3; d_gene: TRBD1; CDR3nt: TGTGCCATCAGTGAGTCAAAGGGACAGCATAGCAATCAGCCCCAGCATTTT; CDR3aa: CAISESKGQHSNQPQHF
j_gene: TRBJ2-7; abundance: NA; v_gene: TRBV28; d_gene: NA; CDR3nt: TGTGCCAGCAGTTTGGGGGGGGCGGCCTTCTACGAGCAGTACTTC; CDR3aa: CASSLGGAAFYEQYF
j_gene: TRBJ1-2; abundance: once; v_gene: TRBV11-2; d_gene: NA; CDR3nt: TGTGCCAGCAGCTTGGCCGGGACTCTCTATGGCTACACCTTC; CDR3aa: CASSLAGTLYGYTF
j_gene: TRBJ1-3; abundance: NA; v_gene: TRBV5-4; d_gene: NA; CDR3nt: TGTGCCAGCAGCCCCGGACTGGGAGGGAACACCATATATTTT; CDR3aa: CASSPGLGGNTIYF
j_gene: TRBJ2-2; abundance: NA; v_gene: TRBV5-5; d_gene: NA; CDR3nt: TGTGCCAGCAGCCTCGGGGGCACCGGGGAGCTGTTTTTT; CDR3aa: CASSLGGTGELFF
j_gene: TRBJ1-5; abundance: NA; v_gene: TRBV6-6; d_gene: TRBD1; CDR3nt: TGTGCCAGCAGTTACCCGGGACAGCCAAGCAATCAGCCCCAGCATTTT; CDR3aa: CASSYPGQPSNQPQHF
j_gene: TRBJ2-1; abundance: NA; v_gene: TRBV12-5; d_gene: TRBD2; CDR3nt: TGTGCTAGTGGTCTCCCCCGGGGGGGCAGCTCCTACAATGAGCAGTTCTTC; CDR3aa: CASGLPRGGSSYNEQFF
j_gene: TRBJ1-1; abundance: NA; v_gene: TRBV6-5; d_gene: NA; CDR3nt: TGTGCCAGCAGAGATAGCGTGAACACTGAAGCTTTCTTT; CDR3aa: CASRDSVNTEAFF
j_gene: TRBJ2-1; abundance: NA; v_gene: TRBV7-9; d_gene: NA; CDR3nt: TGTGCCAGCACCATACAGAGCTCCTACAATGAGCAGTTCTTC; CDR3aa: CASTIQSSYNEQFF
j_gene: TRBJ2-3; abundance: NA; v_gene: TRBV7-2; d_gene: NA; CDR3nt: TGTGCCAGCAGCCCCCCGACTAGAAGCACAGATACGCAGTATTTT; CDR3aa: CASSPPTRSTDTQYF
j_gene: TRBJ1-2; abundance: once; v_gene: TRBV30; d_gene: TRBD1; CDR3nt: TGTGCCTGGAGTGGATGGGACAGTCAGGGCTATGGCTACACCTTC; CDR3aa: CAWSGWDSQGYGYTF
j_gene: TRBJ2-1; abundance: NA; v_gene: TRBV12-2; d_gene: NA; CDR3nt: TGTGCAAGTCGCTTAGGTACGGGTACGTACAATGAGCAGTTCTTC; CDR3aa: CASRLGTGTYNEQFF
j_gene: TRBJ2-5; abundance: NA; v_gene: TRBV10-1; d_gene: TRBD1; CDR3nt: TGCGCCAGCAGTGAGTCTAGGGGGCCGGATGAGACCCAGTACTTC; CDR3aa: CASSESRGPDETQYF
j_gene: TRBJ2-3; abundance: NA; v_gene: TRBV3-1/TRBV3-2; d_gene: TRBD2; CDR3nt: TGTGCCAGCAGCCACGCCGGGACTAGCGGGGGGGTTAGCACAGATACGCAGTATTTT; CDR3aa: CASSHAGTSGGVSTDTQYF
j_gene: TRBJ1-1; abundance: NA; v_gene: TRBV3-1/TRBV3-2; d_gene: NA; CDR3nt: TGTGCCAGCAGCCTAAGGGCGGGGGGCGCTGAAGCTTTCTTT; CDR3aa: CASSLRAGGAEAFF
j_gene: TRBJ2-7; abundance: NA; v_gene: TRBV9; d_gene: TRBD2; CDR3nt: TGTGCCAGCAGCGTAGGAAGCGGGGGGGCTGGCGAGCAGTACTTC; CDR3aa: CASSVGSGGAGEQYF
j_gene: TRBJ2-1; abundance: NA; v_gene: TRBV19; d_gene: TRBD1; CDR3nt: TGTGCCAGTAGTATGGGGACAGGGATTAATGAGCAGTTCTTC; CDR3aa: CASSMGTGINEQFF
j_gene: TRBJ1-2; abundance: NA; v_gene: TRBV18; d_gene: NA; CDR3nt: TGTGCCAGCTCACCACCGTTAACAGGTCGGATCTATGGCTACACCTTC; CDR3aa: CASSPPLTGRIYGYTF
j_gene: TRBJ1-2; abundance: NA; v_gene: TRBV4-1; d_gene: NA; CDR3nt: TGCGCCAGCAGCCAAGAGGCCCCTGGCAGGGGCTATGGCTACACCTTC; CDR3aa: CASSQEAPGRGYGYTF
j_gene: TRBJ1-5; abundance: NA; v_gene: TRBV12-3/TRBV12-4; d_gene: NA; CDR3nt: TGTGCCAGCACCTTAGGGAGGGGACAGCCCCAGCATTTT; CDR3aa: CASTLGRGQPQHF
j_gene: TRBJ1-1; abundance: NA; v_gene: TRBV28; d_gene: NA; CDR3nt: TGTGCCAGCAGGCGGGGGGGGATGAACACTGAAGCTTTCTTT; CDR3aa: CASRRGGMNTEAFF
j_gene: TRBJ1-2; abundance: NA; v_gene: TRBV19; d_gene: TRBD1; CDR3nt: TGTGCCAGTAGTCTCACCGGGACAGAAATCTATGGCTACACCTTC; CDR3aa: CASSLTGTEIYGYTF
j_gene: TRBJ1-1; abundance: NA; v_gene: TRBV10-3; d_gene: TRBD1; CDR3nt: TGTGCCACCCACCCAGACAGGGCCATCACTGAAGCTTTCTTT; CDR3aa: CATHPDRAITEAFF
j_gene: TRBJ2-2; abundance: NA; v_gene: TRBV11-2; d_gene: NA; CDR3nt: TGTGCCAGCAGCTTAGGGGCGGGGAACACCGGGGAGCTGTTTTTT; CDR3aa: CASSLGAGNTGELFF
j_gene: TRBJ1-2; abundance: NA; v_gene: TRBV27; d_gene: TRBD1; CDR3nt: TGTGCCAGCAGTCTTGACAGGGACCACTTCTACTATGGCTACACCTTC; CDR3aa: CASSLDRDHFYYGYTF
j_gene: TRBJ2-7; abundance: NA; v_gene: TRBV28; d_gene: NA; CDR3nt: TGTGCCAGCAGTTTACGCTCCGGGGTTCCCTACGAGCAGTACTTC; CDR3aa: CASSLRSGVPYEQYF
j_gene: TRBJ1-6; abundance: NA; v_gene: TRBV6-5; d_gene: TRBD1; CDR3nt: TGTGCCAGCAGTTACACCGGGACAGCCGATTCACCCCTCCACTTT; CDR3aa: CASSYTGTADSPLHF
j_gene: TRBJ2-3; abundance: NA; v_gene: TRBV18; d_gene: TRBD1; CDR3nt: TGTGCCAGCTCACCACAGGGGGCTTCCACAGATACGCAGTATTTT; CDR3aa: CASSPQGASTDTQYF
j_gene: TRBJ1-1; abundance: NA; v_gene: TRBV5-4; d_gene: NA; CDR3nt: TGTGCCAGCAGCCCAAGGTCCTCCGGGGACACTGAAGCTTTCTTT; CDR3aa: CASSPRSSGDTEAFF